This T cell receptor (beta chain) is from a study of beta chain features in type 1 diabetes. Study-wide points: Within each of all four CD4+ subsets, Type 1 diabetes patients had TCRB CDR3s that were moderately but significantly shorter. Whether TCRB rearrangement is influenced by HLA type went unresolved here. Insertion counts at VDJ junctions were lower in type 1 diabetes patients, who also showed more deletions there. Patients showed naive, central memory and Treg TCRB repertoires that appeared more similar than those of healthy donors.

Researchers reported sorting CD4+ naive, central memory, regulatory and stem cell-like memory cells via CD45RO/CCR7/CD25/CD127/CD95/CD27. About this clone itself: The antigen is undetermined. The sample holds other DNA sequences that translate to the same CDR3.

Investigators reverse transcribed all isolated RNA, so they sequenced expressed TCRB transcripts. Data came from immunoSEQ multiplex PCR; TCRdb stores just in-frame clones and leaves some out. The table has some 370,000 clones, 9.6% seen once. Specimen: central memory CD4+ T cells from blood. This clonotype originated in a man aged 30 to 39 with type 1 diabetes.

The CDR3 sequence: CASSGQEPSYEQYF. The CDR3 DNA reads as TGTGCCAGCTCGGGACAGGAACCCTCCTACGAGCAGTACTTC. The chain couples TRBV18 to TRBJ2-7, with 8 bases that match TRBD1. The J segment lost 0 bases and the V segment lost 6 bases, leaving 4 bases of the junction unmatched. Germline assignment: CDR1 KGHSH and CDR2 LQKENI. This CDR3 comprises 14 residues.